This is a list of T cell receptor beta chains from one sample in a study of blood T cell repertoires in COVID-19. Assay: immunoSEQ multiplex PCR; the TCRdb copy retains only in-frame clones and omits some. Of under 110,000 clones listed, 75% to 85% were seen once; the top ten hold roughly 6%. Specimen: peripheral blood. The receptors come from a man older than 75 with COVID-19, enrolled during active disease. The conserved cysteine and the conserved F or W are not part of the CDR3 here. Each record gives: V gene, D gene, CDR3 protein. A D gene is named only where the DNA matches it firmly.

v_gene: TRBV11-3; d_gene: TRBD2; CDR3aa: ASSLEGKGLAGVGETQY
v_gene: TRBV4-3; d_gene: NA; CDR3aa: ASSQGRTGFWAYGYT
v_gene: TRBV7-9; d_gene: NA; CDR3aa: ASRPTTGAQETQY
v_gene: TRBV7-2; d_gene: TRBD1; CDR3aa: ASSFKADRNYEQY
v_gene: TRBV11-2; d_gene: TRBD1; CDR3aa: ASSLANVGTGTSPLH
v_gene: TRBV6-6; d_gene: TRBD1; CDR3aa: ASSYNRGPPDTQY
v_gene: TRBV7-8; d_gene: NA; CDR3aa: ASSSGREQY
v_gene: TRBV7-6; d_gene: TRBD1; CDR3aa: ASSQTGGAYGYT
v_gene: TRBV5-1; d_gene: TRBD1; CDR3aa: ASSPTGDWTDTQY
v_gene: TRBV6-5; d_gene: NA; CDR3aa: ASSYSRTKAYEQY
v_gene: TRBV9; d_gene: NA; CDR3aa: ASSVGEDQPQH